These 30 T cell receptor beta chains originate from one sample sequenced in a study of molecular identifiers for immune sequencing clone quantification (dated by TCRdb to 2016 to 2019). Library prep was done by PCR. The run used a NextSeq 500. TCRdb took the public reads, trimmed them with fastp at Q25, ran MiXCR for clone calling and kept in-frame beta chains. All rows with the same CDR3 protein become a single entry with the most common DNA and genes. Present in this sample are about 86,000 distinct CDR3 sequences, around a quarter of which were seen just once. Of the sample, approximately 0.78% falls within the top ten clones. Input material: naive CD8+ T cells from blood, with Jurkat cell RNA spiked in. The cell subset or site label, read with the paper, signifies: FACS-sorted CD8+CD4-CCR7+CD45RA+ naive T cells. The receptor source for this set is a human donor in good health. Some libraries in this study had Jurkat cell RNA spiked in.

The chain combines TRBV28 with TRBJ2-1; D is undetermined. V lost 3 bases to trimming and J lost 4 bases, with 13 bases between them. In germline, CDR1 is MDHEN, CDR2 SYDVKM. This CDR3 is built from 15 residues. CDR3 amino acids: CASSFPPSAYNEQFF. The CDR3 DNA sequence: TGTGCCAGCAGTTTTCCCCCGAGCGCTTACAATGAGCAGTTCTTC.

V is TRBV15 and J is TRBJ2-7; the match to TRBD2 covers 7 bases. CDR1 and CDR2 from the germline V gene are LNHNV and YYDKDF (reference sequence). V lost 4 bases, J lost 2 bases, and 14 bases stayed unmatched. This CDR3 contains 17 residues. CDR3 amino acids: CATSTYPGLPLTYEQYF. The DNA of the CDR3 is TGTGCCACCAGCACCTACCCGGGACTACCTCTAACCTACGAGCAGTACTTC.

This clonotype has more than one count but fewer than ten. The chain links TRBV11-2 to TRBJ2-1; 12 bases line up with TRBD1. Germline V gene data show CDR1 as SGHAT and CDR2 as FQNNGV. Trimming took 0 bases from V and 8 from J; bases not matched to a gene: 14. The CDR3 is made up of 19 amino acids. The CDR3 nucleotides are TGTGCCAGCAGCTTAGATGGGACAGGGGGCATCCCCCCTCTTTATGAGCAGTTCTTC. Protein: CASSLDGTGGIPPLYEQFF.

There are many counts of this clonotype. V is TRBV7-9 and J is TRBJ1-1; 8 bases fit TRBD1. The CDR3 covers 15 residues. The V and J ends lost 5 bases and 5 bases, in that order; junction bases with no gene match: 10. CDR1 SEHNR and CDR2 FQNEAQ come from the germline V gene (reference sequence). CDR3 sequence reads: CASSPPATGVTEAFF. For the CDR3, the DNA is TGTGCCAGCAGCCCGCCGGCGACAGGGGTGACTGAAGCTTTCTTT.

A note on this clonotype: Just one base apart from a much larger clone, this may be a read error. The chain carries TRBV29-1 and TRBJ1-5, with TRBD1 as a possible D gene (5 bases). This CDR3 has 11 residues. Germline V gene data show CDR1 as SQVTM and CDR2 as ANQGSEA. V lost 6 bases and J 11 bases, leaving 14 bases between the germline ends. Here the CDR3 DNA reads TGCAGCGTAGAGGCCGGGGCGGCCCAGCATTTT. Translated, it gives CSVEAGAAQHF.

This clonotype was counted many times. The V and J genes are TRBV4-1 and TRBJ2-3, with 9 nucleotides matching TRBD1. The CDR3 contains 18 residues. Germline assignment: CDR1 MGHRA and CDR2 YSYEKL. J lost 2 bases, V lost 6 bases, and 15 bases had no gene match. Here the CDR3 reads CASSQEQSGTGITDTQYF. The CDR3 DNA follows: TGCGCCAGCAGTCAGGAACAGTCCGGGACAGGGATCACAGATACGCAGTATTTT.

This clonotype was seen ten or more times. The J gene is TRBJ2-3, the V gene TRBV18; 10 bases agree with TRBD2. Germline CDR1 and CDR2: KGHSH and LQKENI. V gave up 0 bases and J gave up 2 bases; unmatched junction bases: 2. The CDR3 is 16 amino acids. This CDR3 is CASSPPLAGVTDTQYF. Here the CDR3 DNA reads TGTGCCAGCTCACCACCCCTAGCGGGAGTCACAGATACGCAGTATTTT.

This clonotype was detected a few times. For the CDR3, the DNA is TGTGCCAGCAAACTAGCGGGAGGGTTCTACAATGAGCAGTTCTTC. Protein: CASKLAGGFYNEQFF. V and J are TRBV7-2 and TRBJ2-1, with 13 bases identical to TRBD2. V lost 7 bases, J lost 3 bases, and 3 bases stayed unmatched. CDR1 and CDR2 from the germline V gene are SGHTA and FQGNSA. This CDR3 is 15 amino acids long.

This clonotype came up a few times. The CDR3 DNA reads TGTGCCAGCAGTTACCGGGACGCTCCCTACGATGGGCAGTACTTC. It is translated as CASSYRDAPYDGQYF. The chain is built from TRBV6-2 or TRBV6-3 and TRBJ2-7, with D perhaps TRBD1 or TRBD2 (5 bases each). The CDR3 is 15 amino acids. V lost 2 bases and J 9 bases, leaving 20 bases between the germline ends. CDR1 and CDR2 (germline): MNHEY, SVGEGT.

This clonotype came up once. A much larger clone is a single base away; this may be a read error. The chain carries TRBV29-1 and TRBJ2-1, with TRBD2 as a possible D gene (5 bases). The CDR3 runs 17 residues. Germline CDR1 is SQVTM and CDR2 is ANQGSEA. Here the CDR3 reads CSVEDGGRGAAYNERFF. CDR3 nucleotides: TGCAGCGTTGAAGATGGTGGTCGGGGAGCAGCCTACAATGAGCGGTTCTTC.

Notes on this clonotype: A much larger clone differs from this one at a single base, so this may be a read error. This chain links TRBV7-8 with TRBJ1-5; a weak D match, TRBD1 (6 bases). Germline V gene data show CDR1 as SGHVS and CDR2 as FQNEAQ. Between the trimmed V and J ends, which lost 11 bases and 9 bases, there was a span of 26 bases. This CDR3 contains 15 residues. The CDR3 nucleotides are TGTGCCGGCACCCCTTCCGGGACATCAAAGGGGCCCCAGCATTTT. Protein: CAGTPSGTSKGPQHF. Full variable domain (remainder filled in from reference TRBV7-8 and TRBJ1-5): GAGVSQSPRYKVAKRGQDVALRCDPISGHVSLFWYQQALGQGPEFLTYFQNEAQLDKSGLPSDRFFAERPEGSVSTLKIQRTQQEDSAVYLCAGTPSGTSKGPQHFGDGTRLSIL.

At least ten counts were recorded for this clonotype. The chain combines TRBV9 with TRBJ2-1; TRBD1 matches at 7 bases. Germline V gene data show CDR1 as SGDLS and CDR2 as YYNGEE. Trimming took 3 bases from V and 6 from J; bases not matched to a gene: 9. CDR3 size: 15 residues. Written as DNA, the CDR3 is TGTGCCAGCAGCGCGGAGACAGGGTCGGGCAATGAGCAGTTCTTC. It yields the protein CASSAETGSGNEQFF.

This clonotype was seen at least ten times. The J gene is TRBJ1-5, the V gene TRBV5-6; tentative D call: TRBD1 (6 bases). V was trimmed by 2 bases and J by 3 bases, leaving 15 bases between them. The germline V gene has CDR1 SGHDT and CDR2 YYEEEE. There are 16 residues in the CDR3. The CDR3 DNA follows: TGTGCCAGCAGCTTTTTCGGCCAGGGGAACAATCAGCCCCAGCATTTT. Its protein is CASSFFGQGNNQPQHF.

The sample holds a few counts of this clonotype. The genes are TRBV15 and TRBJ1-1, with TRBD1 matching 8 bases. This CDR3 has 17 residues. V dropped 5 bases and J dropped 0; count of bases not matched to a gene: 11. Looked up from germline, CDR1 is LNHNV and CDR2 is YYDKDF (reference sequence). The CDR3 is CATSGPGQAPMNTEAFF. The CDR3 coding sequence is TGTGCCACCAGCGGACCGGGACAGGCGCCAATGAACACTGAAGCTTTCTTT.

The chain is built from TRBV28 and TRBJ2-3, with D maybe TRBD1 (5 bases). This CDR3 has 15 amino acids. The V end was cut by 4 bases, the J end by 0 bases, with 11 bases between. Germline V gives CDR1 MDHEN, CDR2 SYDVKM. In DNA, the CDR3 is TGTGCCAGCAGTTACGTGACAGACAGCACAGATACGCAGTATTTT. Translating it yields CASSYVTDSTDTQYF.

The J gene is TRBJ1-1, the V gene TRBV13; maybe TRBD1 (6 bases). Trimming left V 5 bases short and J 3 bases short, with 10 bases between. The CDR3 contains 13 residues. The germline gives CDR1 PRHDT, CDR2 FYEKMQ (reference sequence). The CDR3 loop is CASSPGVHTEAFF. CDR3 in DNA: TGTGCCAGCAGCCCAGGGGTTCACACTGAAGCTTTCTTT.

Remarks on this clonotype: Sequence at one end of the junction differs from germline and may be a read error. The chain has TRBV27 and TRBJ2-7, with D tentatively TRBD1 (6 bases). CDR1 MNHEY and CDR2 SMNVEV come from the germline V gene (reference sequence). The CDR3 has 14 amino acids. In DNA, the CDR3 is TGTGCCAACAGTTTGACAGGAATAGCCTACGAGCAGTACTTC. Amino acids: CANSLTGIAYEQYF.

Note on this clonotype: A single base separates this from a much larger clone, so it may be a read error. V and J are TRBV5-1 and TRBJ2-1, with 7 bases aligning to TRBD1. This CDR3 contains 15 residues. Looked up from germline, CDR1 is SGHRS and CDR2 is YFSETQ. V shed 4 bases, J shed 1 base, and the junction held 5 bases outside the gene matches. This chain's CDR3 is CASSGRQGSYNEQFF. The CDR3 nucleotides are TGCGCCAGCAGCGGCAGACAGGGTTCCTACAATGAGCAGTTCTTC.

The genes are TRBV19 and TRBJ2-7; no reliable D call. Trimming cost V 5 bases and J 2 bases, with 10 bases left between them. Germline CDR1 is LNHDA and CDR2 is SQIVND (reference sequence). The CDR3 loop spans 13 amino acids. Here the CDR3 DNA reads TGTGCCAGTAGTCCTGGAAATACCTACGAGCAGTACTTC. Protein sequence: CASSPGNTYEQYF.

This clonotype has ten or more counts. This sequence joins TRBV7-3 and TRBJ2-2, with TRBD1 as a possible D gene (5 bases). Germline V gene lookup returns CDR1 SGHTA and CDR2 FQGTGA. Trimming took 5 bases from V and 3 from J, leaving 16 bases between them. The CDR3 contains 16 residues. CDR3 DNA sequence: TGTGCCAGCAGCCCGAGACAGTATGAGGACACCGGGGAGCTGTTTTTT. Translating it yields CASSPRQYEDTGELFF.

As regards this clonotype: One base away lies a much larger clone, so this may be a sequencing read error. This chain joins TRBV29-1 and TRBJ2-3; TRBD2 matches at 8 bases. V was pared by 7 bases and J by 4 bases, with 22 bases of the junction left unmatched. Looked up from germline, CDR1 is SQVTM and CDR2 is ANQGSEA. The CDR3 totals 18 residues. The CDR3 sequence is CSAHSAGGRKGGADTQYF. Written as DNA, the CDR3 is TGCAGCGCCCACTCGGCGGGAGGTCGCAAGGGGGGCGCAGATACGCAGTATTTT.

This clonotype has more than one count but fewer than ten. V and J are TRBV7-9 and TRBJ1-4; 9 positions match TRBD1. With 5 bases clipped from V and 5 bases from J, the junction kept 9 bases outside the gene matches. The CDR3 spans 16 residues. Germline V gives CDR1 SEHNR, CDR2 FQNEAQ (reference sequence). In DNA, the CDR3 is TGTGCCAGCAGCGGGACAGGGACGTTCCGAAATGAAAAACTGTTTTTT. Translating it yields CASSGTGTFRNEKLFF.

This clonotype showed up just a few times. The V gene is TRBV12-3 or TRBV12-4, the J gene TRBJ1-1; no clear D gene. Trimming left V 3 bases short and J 0 bases short, with 8 bases between. The CDR3 is made up of 14 amino acids. For the CDR3, the DNA is TGTGCCAGCAGTTTCGGACCGATGAACACTGAAGCTTTCTTT. Amino acid sequence: CASSFGPMNTEAFF.

A remark on this clonotype: A much larger clonotype is one base distant, so this may be a read error. The chain carries TRBV6-2 or TRBV6-3 and TRBJ2-7; 14 positions match TRBD2. The CDR3 runs 13 residues. Germline-derived CDR1 and CDR2 are MNHEY and SVGEGT. CDR3 sequence reads: CASSYSGTSGGNF. Here the CDR3 DNA reads TGTGCCAGCAGTTACTCTGGGACTAGCGGGGGTAACTTC.

This clonotype occurred many times. The genes are TRBV5-5 and TRBJ1-1; 7 nucleotides match TRBD1. The CDR3 runs 12 residues. Germline V lookup: CDR1 SGHKS, CDR2 YYEKEE (reference sequence). V lost 2 bases and J lost 8; bases outside the gene matches: 3. The CDR3 sequence is CASSFLGGEAFF. CDR3 in DNA: TGTGCCAGCAGCTTTTTAGGGGGCGAAGCTTTCTTT.

The V and J genes are TRBV4-1 and TRBJ2-5, with D perhaps given as TRBD1 or TRBD2 (7 bases each). The CDR3 consists of 15 residues. Trimming shortened V by 5 bases and J by 4 bases, and 17 bases separated the two germline ends. Per germline, CDR1 MGHRA and CDR2 YSYEKL. CDR3 protein: CASSLLAGGGETQYF. Here the CDR3 DNA reads TGCGCCAGCAGCTTACTAGCAGGGGGGGGAGAGACCCAGTACTTC.

This clonotype was observed once. A much more abundant neighbour one base away suggests this may be a read error. This sequence joins TRBV9 and TRBJ2-1; a possible D gene is TRBD2 (6 bases). The CDR3 length is 14 residues. Germline V gives CDR1 SGDLS, CDR2 YYNGEE. The CDR3 DNA reads as TGTGCCAGCAACGGGGGACTGCCACACAATGAGCGGTTCTTC. Residues: CASNGGLPHNERFF.

A remark on this clonotype: A read error is possible here, since a much larger clone lies one base away. This rearrangement joins TRBV12-3 or TRBV12-4 to TRBJ1-1; the D is unclear. The length of the CDR3 is 14 residues. With 3 bases removed from V and 4 bases from J, the gap between germline ends came to 12 bases. CDR3 sequence: CASSFGNLGTEAFF. CDR3 nucleotides: TGTGCCAGCAGTTTTGGGAACCTGGGCACTGAAGCTTTCTTT.

A single count supports this clonotype. Given a much more abundant clone one base away, this may be a read error. This chain joins TRBV20-1 and TRBJ2-7; 7 nucleotides line up with TRBD1. The junction had 4 bases not matched to a gene; V was cut back by 3 bases and J by 5 bases. The CDR3 loop spans 12 amino acids. Germline V CDR1 and CDR2: DFQATT, SNEGSKA (reference sequence). For the CDR3, the DNA is TGCAGTGCTAGGAACAGGGGCCACGAGCAGTACTTC. As protein: CSARNRGHEQYF.

The chain links TRBV18 to TRBJ2-7; D gene ambiguous. Germline CDR1 and CDR2: KGHSH and LQKENI. The length of the CDR3 is 12 residues. Trimming took 7 bases from V and 2 from J, leaving 9 bases between them. The CDR3 nucleotides read TGTGCCAGCTTCGGTCCTACCTACGAGCAGTACTTC. Residues: CASFGPTYEQYF. Full variable domain (outside the CDR3, taken from reference TRBV18 and TRBJ2-7): NAGVMQNPRHLVRRRGQEARLRCSPMKGHSHVYWYRQLPEEGLKFMVYLQKENIIDESGMPKERFSAEFPKEGPSILRIQQVVRGDSAAYFCASFGPTYEQYFGPGTRLTVT.